The clone carrying this T cell receptor beta chain was counted at least ten times. This specimen comes from a study of T cells in Graves' hyperthyroidism and ophthalmopathy. V was trimmed by 2 bases and J by 6 bases, leaving 17 bases between them. Germline V lookup: CDR1 SGHTA, CDR2 FQGTGA. The length of the CDR3 is 16 residues. Researchers took RNA transcripts and amplified the TCR beta CDR3 regions from them. With the HTBI primer set, the TCR CDR3 went through a first round of RT-PCR. MiXCR, applied by TCRdb to the multiplex PCR reads, yields one record per CDR3 protein. The sample shows about 530,000 distinct CDR3 sequences, under 20% of them seen only once.

Sequencing was done on a sample of blood. The V gene is TRBV7-3, the J gene TRBJ2-1, with D maybe TRBD2 (6 bases). The clonotype comes from a woman aged 18-29 years with Graves' ophthalmopathy. The CDR3 sequence: CASSLWVGGVGNEQFF. The CDR3, as DNA: TGTGCCAGCAGCTTATGGGTGGGGGGTGTTGGCAATGAGCAGTTCTTC.